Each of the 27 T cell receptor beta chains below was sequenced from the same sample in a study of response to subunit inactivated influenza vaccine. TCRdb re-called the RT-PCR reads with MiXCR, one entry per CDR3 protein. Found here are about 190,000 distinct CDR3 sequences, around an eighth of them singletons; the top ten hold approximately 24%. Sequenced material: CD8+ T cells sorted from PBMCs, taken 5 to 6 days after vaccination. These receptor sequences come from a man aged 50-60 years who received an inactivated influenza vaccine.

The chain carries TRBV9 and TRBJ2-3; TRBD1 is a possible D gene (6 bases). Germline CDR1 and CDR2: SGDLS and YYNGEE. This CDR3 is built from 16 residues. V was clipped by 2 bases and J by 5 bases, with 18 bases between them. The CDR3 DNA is TGTGCCAGCAGCGTCCCAATTAGAACAGGGATAGATACGCAGTATTTT. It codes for CASSVPIRTGIDTQYF.

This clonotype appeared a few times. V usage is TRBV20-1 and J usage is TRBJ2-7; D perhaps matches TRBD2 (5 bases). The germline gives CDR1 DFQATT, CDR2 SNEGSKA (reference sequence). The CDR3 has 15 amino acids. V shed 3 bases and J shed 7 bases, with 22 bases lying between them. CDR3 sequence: CSASKGDSNFGEQYF. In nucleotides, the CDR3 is TGCAGTGCTAGCAAGGGAGACTCTAACTTTGGAGAGCAGTACTTC.

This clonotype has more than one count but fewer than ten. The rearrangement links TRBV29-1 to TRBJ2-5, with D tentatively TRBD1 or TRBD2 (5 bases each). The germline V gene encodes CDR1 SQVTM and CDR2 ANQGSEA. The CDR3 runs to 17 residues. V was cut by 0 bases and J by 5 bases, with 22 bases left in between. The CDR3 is CSVEDFAGASGPETQYF. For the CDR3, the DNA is TGCAGCGTTGAAGACTTCGCCGGGGCCAGCGGACCCGAGACCCAGTACTTC.

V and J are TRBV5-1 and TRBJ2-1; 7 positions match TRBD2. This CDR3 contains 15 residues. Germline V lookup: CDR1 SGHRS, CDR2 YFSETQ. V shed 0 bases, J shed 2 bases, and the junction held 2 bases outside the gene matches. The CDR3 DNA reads TGCGCCAGCAGCTTGGCCCTAGCGGCCTACAATGAGCAGTTCTTC. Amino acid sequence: CASSLALAAYNEQFF.

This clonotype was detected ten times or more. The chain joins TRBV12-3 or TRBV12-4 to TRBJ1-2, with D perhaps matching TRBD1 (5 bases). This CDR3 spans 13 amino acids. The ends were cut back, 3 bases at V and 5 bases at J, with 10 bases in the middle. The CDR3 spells CASSFEGLYGYTF. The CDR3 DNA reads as TGTGCCAGCAGTTTCGAGGGACTATATGGCTACACCTTC.

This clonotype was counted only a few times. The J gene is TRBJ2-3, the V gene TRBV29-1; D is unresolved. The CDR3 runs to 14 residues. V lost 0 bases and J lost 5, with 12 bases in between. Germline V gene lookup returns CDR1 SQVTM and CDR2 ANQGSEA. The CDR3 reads CSVEEYNPVDTQYF. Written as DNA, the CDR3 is TGCAGCGTTGAAGAGTATAACCCGGTAGATACGCAGTATTTT.

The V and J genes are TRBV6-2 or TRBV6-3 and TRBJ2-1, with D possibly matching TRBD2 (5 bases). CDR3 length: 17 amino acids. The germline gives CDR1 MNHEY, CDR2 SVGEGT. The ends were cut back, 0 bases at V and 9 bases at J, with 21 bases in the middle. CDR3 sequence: CASSYSLLDGLSSEQFF. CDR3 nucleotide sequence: TGTGCCAGCAGTTACTCACTACTAGATGGCTTATCTAGTGAGCAGTTCTTC.

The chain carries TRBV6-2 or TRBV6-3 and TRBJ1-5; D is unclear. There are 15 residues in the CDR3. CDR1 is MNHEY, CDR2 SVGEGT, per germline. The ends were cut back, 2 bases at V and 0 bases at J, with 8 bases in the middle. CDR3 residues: CASSYDGYSNQPQHF. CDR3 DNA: TGTGCCAGCAGTTACGACGGCTATAGCAATCAGCCCCAGCATTTT.

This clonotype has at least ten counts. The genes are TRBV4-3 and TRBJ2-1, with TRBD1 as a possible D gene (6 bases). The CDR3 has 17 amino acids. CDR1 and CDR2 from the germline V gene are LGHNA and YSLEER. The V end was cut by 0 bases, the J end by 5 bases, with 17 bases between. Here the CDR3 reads CASSQDMGLRDNNEQFF. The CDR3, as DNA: TGCGCCAGCAGCCAAGATATGGGTTTACGGGACAACAATGAGCAGTTCTTC.

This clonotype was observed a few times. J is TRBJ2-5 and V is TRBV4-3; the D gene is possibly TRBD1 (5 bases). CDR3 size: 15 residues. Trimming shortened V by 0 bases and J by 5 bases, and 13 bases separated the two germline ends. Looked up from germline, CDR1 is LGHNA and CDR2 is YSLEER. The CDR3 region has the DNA TGCGCCAGCAGCCAAGATAGGGGCTTGGGCGAGACCCAGTACTTC. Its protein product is CASSQDRGLGETQYF.

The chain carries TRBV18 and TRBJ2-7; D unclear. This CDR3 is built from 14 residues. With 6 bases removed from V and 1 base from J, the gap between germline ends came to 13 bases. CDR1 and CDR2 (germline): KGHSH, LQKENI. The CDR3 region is CASSPDARSYEQYF. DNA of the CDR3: TGTGCCAGCTCTCCGGACGCAAGATCCTACGAGCAGTACTTC.

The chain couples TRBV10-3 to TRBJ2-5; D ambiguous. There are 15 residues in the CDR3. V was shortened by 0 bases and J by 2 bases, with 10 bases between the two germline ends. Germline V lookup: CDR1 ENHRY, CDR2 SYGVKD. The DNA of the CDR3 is TGTGCCATCAGTGAGTCGAAGGGAATACAAGAGACCCAGTACTTC. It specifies CAISESKGIQETQYF.

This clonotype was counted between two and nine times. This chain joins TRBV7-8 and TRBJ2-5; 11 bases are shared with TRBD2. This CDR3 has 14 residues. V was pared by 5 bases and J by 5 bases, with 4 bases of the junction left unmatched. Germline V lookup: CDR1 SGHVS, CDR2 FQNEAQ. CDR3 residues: CASSPRTSGETQYF. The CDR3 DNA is TGTGCCAGCAGCCCCAGGACTAGCGGGGAGACCCAGTACTTC.

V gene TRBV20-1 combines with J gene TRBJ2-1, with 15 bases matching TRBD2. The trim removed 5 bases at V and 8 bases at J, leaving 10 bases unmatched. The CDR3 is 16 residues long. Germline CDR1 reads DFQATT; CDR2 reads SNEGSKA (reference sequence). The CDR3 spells CSALWTSGRAGHEQFF. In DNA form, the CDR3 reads TGCAGTGCTCTATGGACTAGCGGGAGGGCCGGGCATGAGCAGTTCTTC.

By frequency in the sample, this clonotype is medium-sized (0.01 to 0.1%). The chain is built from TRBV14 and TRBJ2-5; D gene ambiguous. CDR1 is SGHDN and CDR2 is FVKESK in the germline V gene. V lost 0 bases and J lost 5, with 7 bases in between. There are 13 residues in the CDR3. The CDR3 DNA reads TGTGCCAGCAGCCAAGATGGGTACGAGACCCAGTACTTC. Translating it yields CASSQDGYETQYF.

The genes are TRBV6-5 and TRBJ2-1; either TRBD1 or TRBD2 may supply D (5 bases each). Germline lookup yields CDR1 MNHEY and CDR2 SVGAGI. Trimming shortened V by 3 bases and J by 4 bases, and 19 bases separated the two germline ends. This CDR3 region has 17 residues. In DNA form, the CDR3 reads TGTGCCAGCAGTTATTCGGGGCTCTCGGCCTCTTACAATGAGCAGTTCTTC. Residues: CASSYSGLSASYNEQFF.

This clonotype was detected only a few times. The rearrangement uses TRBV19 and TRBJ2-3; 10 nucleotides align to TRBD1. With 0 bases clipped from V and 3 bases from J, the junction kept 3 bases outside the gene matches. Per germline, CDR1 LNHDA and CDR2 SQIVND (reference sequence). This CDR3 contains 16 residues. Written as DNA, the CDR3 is TGTGCCAGTAGTATAGAAGACAGGGGGCTAACAGATACGCAGTATTTT. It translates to CASSIEDRGLTDTQYF.

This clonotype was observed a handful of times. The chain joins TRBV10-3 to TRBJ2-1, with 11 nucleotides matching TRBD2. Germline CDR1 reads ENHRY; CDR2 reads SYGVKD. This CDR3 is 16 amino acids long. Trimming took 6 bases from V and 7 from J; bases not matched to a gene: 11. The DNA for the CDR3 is TGTGCCATCAGCAAGAAACTAGCGGGAGAGGGGAATGAGCAGTTCTTC. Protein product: CAISKKLAGEGNEQFF.

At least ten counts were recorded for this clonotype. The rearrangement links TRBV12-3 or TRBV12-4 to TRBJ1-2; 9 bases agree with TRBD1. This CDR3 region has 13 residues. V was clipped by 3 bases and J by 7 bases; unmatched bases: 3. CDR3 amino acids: CASSLGTGSGYTF. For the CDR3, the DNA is TGTGCCAGCAGTTTGGGGACAGGGTCTGGCTACACCTTC.

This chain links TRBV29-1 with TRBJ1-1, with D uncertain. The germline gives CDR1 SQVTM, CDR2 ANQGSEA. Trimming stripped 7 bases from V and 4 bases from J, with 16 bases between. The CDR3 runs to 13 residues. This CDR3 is CSAGGSGSTEAFF. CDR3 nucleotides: TGCAGCGCCGGAGGGAGTGGGAGCACTGAAGCTTTCTTT. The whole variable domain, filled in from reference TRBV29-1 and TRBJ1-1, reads SAVISQKPSRDICQRGTSLTIQCQVDSQVTMMFWYRQQPGQSLTLIATANQGSEATYESGFVIDKFPISRPNLTFSTLTVSNMSPEDSSIYLCSAGGSGSTEAFFGQGTRLTVV.

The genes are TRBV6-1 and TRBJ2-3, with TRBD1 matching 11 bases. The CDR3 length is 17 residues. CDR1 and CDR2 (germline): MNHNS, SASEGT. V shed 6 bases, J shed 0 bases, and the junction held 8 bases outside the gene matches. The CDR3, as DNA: TGTGCCAGCAGCCAAACCTGGACAGGGGGCAGCACAGATACGCAGTATTTT. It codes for CASSQTWTGGSTDTQYF.

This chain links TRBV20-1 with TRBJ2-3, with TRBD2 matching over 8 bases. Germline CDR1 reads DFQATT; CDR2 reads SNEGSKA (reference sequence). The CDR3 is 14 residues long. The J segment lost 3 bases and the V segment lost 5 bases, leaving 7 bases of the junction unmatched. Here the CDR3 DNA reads TGCAGTGCTTGGATAGCGGGAAGGACAGATACGCAGTATTTT. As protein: CSAWIAGRTDTQYF.

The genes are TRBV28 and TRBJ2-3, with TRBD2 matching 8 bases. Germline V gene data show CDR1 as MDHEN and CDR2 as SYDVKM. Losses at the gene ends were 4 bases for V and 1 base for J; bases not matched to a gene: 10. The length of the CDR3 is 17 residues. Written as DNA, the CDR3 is TGTGCCAGCAGTTCCCCTAGGAGCGGGAGAGGCACAGATACGCAGTATTTT. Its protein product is CASSSPRSGRGTDTQYF.

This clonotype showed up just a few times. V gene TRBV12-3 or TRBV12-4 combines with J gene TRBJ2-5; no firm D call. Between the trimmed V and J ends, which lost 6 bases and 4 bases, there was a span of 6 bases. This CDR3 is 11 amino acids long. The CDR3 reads CASRTGETQYF. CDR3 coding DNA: TGTGCCAGCAGGACGGGAGAGACCCAGTACTTC.

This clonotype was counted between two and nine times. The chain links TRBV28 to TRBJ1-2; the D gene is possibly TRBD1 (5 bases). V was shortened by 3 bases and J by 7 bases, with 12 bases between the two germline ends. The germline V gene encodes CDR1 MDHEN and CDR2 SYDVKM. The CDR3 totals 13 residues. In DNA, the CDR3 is TGTGCCAGCAGTTTTTGGCAGGGAATTGGCTACACCTTC. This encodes CASSFWQGIGYTF.

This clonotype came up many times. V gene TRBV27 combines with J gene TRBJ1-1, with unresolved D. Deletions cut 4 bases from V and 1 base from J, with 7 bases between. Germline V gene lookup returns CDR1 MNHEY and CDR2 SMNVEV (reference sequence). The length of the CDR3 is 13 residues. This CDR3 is CASSWGGNTEAFF. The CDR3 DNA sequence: TGTGCCAGCAGTTGGGGAGGGAACACTGAAGCTTTCTTT.

In DNA form, the CDR3 reads TGTGCCAGCAGCCCGCCGATACTAGCAAGCGAGCAGTTCTTC. It is translated as CASSPPILASEQFF. The chain couples TRBV7-9 to TRBJ2-1, with D possibly matching TRBD2 (6 bases). The CDR3 spans 14 residues. Looked up from germline, CDR1 is SEHNR and CDR2 is FQNEAQ (reference sequence). V lost 5 bases, J lost 10 bases, and 18 bases lay in between.